This TCR beta chain was identified in a study of radiation and T cells in renal cell carcinoma. As to time point: blood 2 weeks post-SBRT. The treatment here: 15 Gy SBRT to primary tumor, nephrectomy 4 weeks later. Radiation-treated patients gave blood at baseline, week 2 and week 4. The tumor was a clear cell renal cell carcinoma. With regard to this clone: The antigen remains unidentified.

Clones were sequenced by immunoSEQ multiplex PCR, and TCRdb holds only the in-frame ones, with some missing. The data show around 86,000 clones, roughly 85% seen once. V was cut by 0 bases and J by 4 bases, with 8 bases left in between. Per the germline V gene, CDR1 is SGDLS and CDR2 is YYNGEE. The CDR3 is 14 amino acids. Overall study findings and caveats: No pretreatment tumor biopsies were available for baseline clonotypes. In blood, top tumor clones expanded by 2 weeks, shrinking by 4.

The source of this sequence is a woman aged 50 to 65 with renal cell carcinoma. This specimen consisted of blood, obtained from a patient whose treatment included radiotherapy and nephrectomy. The rearrangement uses TRBV9 and TRBJ2-1, with no clear D. The CDR3 nucleotides read TGTGCCAGCAGCGTAGGGCCCCGGTACAATGAGCAGTTCTTC. The encoded protein is CASSVGPRYNEQFF. Full variable domain (missing parts from reference TRBV9 and TRBJ2-1): DSGVTQTPKHLITATGQRVTLRCSPRSGDLSVYWYQQSLDQGLQFLIQYYNGEERAKGNILERFSAQQFPDLHSELNLSSLELGDSALYFCASSVGPRYNEQFFGPGTRLTVL.